This T cell receptor beta chain was recovered during a study of CD8 T cells in ankylosing spondylitis. Quantitative 5'-RACE was performed with molecular barcodes, and it yielded the TCR beta libraries. TCRdb itself ran the 5' RACE reads through MiXCR, one entry per CDR3 protein. Among around 150,000 distinct CDR3 sequences listed, 15% to 20% were seen once. With 6 bases clipped from V and 6 bases from J, the junction kept 10 bases outside the gene matches. The CDR3 has 15 amino acids. Germline V gene data show CDR1 as DFQATT and CDR2 as SNEGSKA (reference sequence). Turning to this clonotype: What it binds is unknown. This may come from a read error, since a much larger clone is one base off.

Study observations and caveats: There was reportedly significant enrichment of clones that were disease-linked in matched ankylosing spondylitis synovial fluid.

The sequencing sample was made of blood, either unsorted or a sorted T cell fraction (not recorded which). J is TRBJ2-1 and V is TRBV20-1; 11 positions agree with TRBD2. The sequence was obtained from a male donor with ankylosing spondylitis or in good health (not recorded which). This chain's CDR3 is CSAPKGTSGGNEQFF. The DNA for the CDR3 is TGCAGTGCCCCCAAAGGGACTAGCGGAGGCAATGAGCAGTTCTTC.